This is a list of T cell receptor beta chains from one sample in a study of shared clonotypes between healthy human individuals. The table came from immunoSEQ multiplex PCR; TCRdb's copy has only in-frame clones and leaves some out. The sample has about 2 million clones, roughly 94% seen once; the top ten hold 0.13%. The specimen was naive CD4+ T cells sorted from blood. The receptors stem from a man younger than 30 in good health. Each CDR3 is given with its conserved first and last residue. The D gene is left open where the match is weak. Expanded clones get a size class; other rows say once, few or many, or leave the size out.

j_call	clone_size	d_call	v_call	cdr3_nt	cdr3_aa
TRBJ2-7	once	NA	TRBV5-4	TGTGCCAGCAGTTCGACTGAAGGGGGGCTCTACGAGCAGTACTTC	CASSSTEGGLYEQYF
TRBJ2-3	NA	NA	TRBV11-2	TGTGCCAGCAGCTTACCCACAGATACGCAGTATTTT	CASSLPTDTQYF
TRBJ2-3	NA	NA	TRBV6-5	TGTGCCAGCAGCCTAAGGGGGAATACGCAGTATTTT	CASSLRGNTQYF
TRBJ1-1	NA	NA	TRBV28	TGTGCCAGCCTCAGGTGGTCCACTGAAGCTTTCTTT	CASLRWSTEAFF
TRBJ2-7	NA	TRBD2	TRBV4-3	TGCGCCAGCAGCGTAGGACTAGCGGGAGGGTACGAGCAGTACTTC	CASSVGLAGGYEQYF
TRBJ1-2	NA	TRBD1	TRBV19	TGTGCCAGTAGCCGGGACAGGAACAACTATGGCTACACCTTC	CASSRDRNNYGYTF
TRBJ1-6	NA	TRBD1	TRBV6-1	TGTGCCAGCGGGGGACAGGGGCAGAATTCACCCCTCCACTTT	CASGGQGQNSPLHF
TRBJ1-2	NA	NA	TRBV29-1	TGCAGCGTGGCCCCGGGGCGGGATTCCCATGGCTACACCTTC	CSVAPGRDSHGYTF
TRBJ1-5	NA	TRBD1	TRBV27	TGTGCCAGCAGTCGCGGACAGGGGGCTTATCAGCCCCAGCATTTT	CASSRGQGAYQPQHF
TRBJ2-7	NA	NA	TRBV30	TGTGCCTGGAGTACAACCGGGACAAGTTTCCTCTTC	CAWSTTGTSFLF
TRBJ2-7	NA	NA	TRBV10-3	TGTGCCATAGGGCCGGACTCCTACGAGCAGTACTTC	CAIGPDSYEQYF
TRBJ2-2	NA	TRBD2	TRBV6-5	TGTGCCAGCAGCCTCAGCGGGATAGAGACCGGGGAGCTGTTTTTT	CASSLSGIETGELFF
TRBJ2-7	NA	TRBD1	TRBV7-9	TGTGCCAGCAGCTTACGGTTAGGGGGCTATGGTGAGCAGTACTTC	CASSLRLGGYGEQYF
TRBJ1-2	NA	TRBD1	TRBV5-4	TGTGCCAGCAGCCGCGCTAGACAGGGGGCAGGAGATGGCTACACCTTC	CASSRARQGAGDGYTF
TRBJ1-5	many	NA	TRBV19	TGTGCCAGTAGTTTAGGGGTTGGTCAGCCCCAGCATTTT	CASSLGVGQPQHF
TRBJ1-6	few	TRBD1	TRBV6-5	TGTGCCAGCAACTCAGACAGGGTTGATTCACCCCTCCACTTT	CASNSDRVDSPLHF
TRBJ2-3	NA	NA	TRBV2	TGTGCCAGCAGAAACAGGATGTCGGGCACAGATACGCAGTATTTT	CASRNRMSGTDTQYF
TRBJ2-2	many	NA	TRBV2	TGTGCCAGCAGTGTAAACAGGGCCAACACCGGGGAGCTGTTTTTT	CASSVNRANTGELFF
TRBJ2-2	NA	NA	TRBV6-1	TGTGCCAGCAGTGAACATATGGACCTGAACACCGGGGAGCTGTTTTTT	CASSEHMDLNTGELFF
TRBJ2-7	NA	NA	TRBV11-3	TGTGCCAGCAGCCTTCAGGGAACCTACGAGCAGTACTTC	CASSLQGTYEQYF
TRBJ2-5	NA	NA	TRBV7-2	TGTGCCAGCAGCTCAAGTCGAGTGTTCGGGGAGACCCAGTACTTC	CASSSSRVFGETQYF
TRBJ1-2	NA	NA	TRBV5-6	TGTGCCAGCAGCTTTTCCGTCGGGGCCGGCTACACCTTC	CASSFSVGAGYTF
TRBJ2-5	NA	NA	TRBV5-5	TGTGCCAGCAGCGAACCGGAGACCCAGTACTTC	CASSEPETQYF
TRBJ2-5	NA	NA	TRBV30	TGTGCCTGGATACGTAGGGGAGAAGAGACCCAGTACTTC	CAWIRRGEETQYF
TRBJ1-5	once	TRBD1	TRBV27	TGTGCCAGCCGTCCCCGGGACAGGGGTACCCAGCCCCAGCATTTT	CASRPRDRGTQPQHF
TRBJ1-2	once	NA	TRBV28	TGTGCCAGCAGTCGGCTTGCCTATGGCTACACCTTC	CASSRLAYGYTF
TRBJ2-2	NA	NA	TRBV7-6	TGTGCCAGCAGCTTAGTATTCGGGAGAAGCACCGGGGAGCTGTTTTTT	CASSLVFGRSTGELFF
TRBJ2-3	NA	TRBD2	TRBV27	TGTGCCAGCCGGGCTAGCGGGGGGGCCGCGGCAGATACGCAGTATTTT	CASRASGGAAADTQYF
TRBJ1-1	NA	NA	TRBV27	TGTGCCAGCAGTTTAAAACCACAGGGCTCCACTGAAGCTTTCTTT	CASSLKPQGSTEAFF
TRBJ2-1	once	NA	TRBV7-2	TGTGCCAGCAGCTTAGTCTGGGGAAATGAGCAGTTCTTC	CASSLVWGNEQFF
TRBJ1-5	NA	NA	TRBV30	TGTGCCTGGAGAGGTCGGGGAGACAATCAGCCCCAGCATTTT	CAWRGRGDNQPQHF
TRBJ1-2	NA	TRBD1	TRBV28	TGTGCCAGCAGCCGGATTCCGGGACAGGGTAATGGCTACACCTTC	CASSRIPGQGNGYTF
TRBJ1-1	NA	NA	TRBV28	TGTGCCAGCAGCCGCGAGCGAAACACTGAAGCTTTCTTT	CASSRERNTEAFF
TRBJ1-6	NA	TRBD1	TRBV5-1	TGCGCCAGCCTTCTTAAGGGATTAATCCGGGACAGGGGTTGCAATTCACCCCTCCACTTT	CASLLKGLIRDRGCNSPLHF
TRBJ2-7	NA	TRBD2	TRBV7-9	TGTGCCAGCTCCTCTGGGGGGGACTTCAGCTCCTACGAGCAGTACTTC	CASSSGGDFSSYEQYF
TRBJ2-1	NA	NA	TRBV18	TGTGCCAGCTCACCTGGCTGGGACGGCTCCTACAATGAGCAGTTCTTC	CASSPGWDGSYNEQFF
TRBJ2-7	NA	NA	TRBV6-5	TGTGCCAGCAGTGGGGGTCTCGAGCAGTACTTC	CASSGGLEQYF
TRBJ2-2	once	TRBD2	TRBV2	TGTGCCAGCAGTCAACTAGCGGGGGGACCGAACACCGGGGAGCTGTTTTTT	CASSQLAGGPNTGELFF
TRBJ1-1	NA	NA	TRBV6-6	TGTGCCACCACGGACAGAAACACTGAAGCTTTCTTT	CATTDRNTEAFF
TRBJ1-5	NA	NA	TRBV19	TGTGCCAGTAGTATAGATCTGGTGGCAGTTAGCAATCAGCCCCAGCATTTT	CASSIDLVAVSNQPQHF
TRBJ2-7	NA	TRBD1	TRBV25-1	TGTGCCAGCAGCTCCGGACAGGCGGCTTGGGATCCCGTGTACGAGCAGTACTTC	CASSSGQAAWDPVYEQYF
TRBJ2-3	NA	NA	TRBV11-2	TGTGCCAGCAGCTTAAACGGGAGAGTGACAGATACGCAGTATTTT	CASSLNGRVTDTQYF
TRBJ1-2	NA	NA	TRBV2	TGTGCCAGCAGTGGGTGGGGGCTCGACTATGGCTACACCTTC	CASSGWGLDYGYTF
TRBJ2-7	NA	NA	TRBV28	TGTGCCAGCAGTTTATCAAGGGGCGAGCAGTACTTC	CASSLSRGEQYF
TRBJ1-2	NA	TRBD1	TRBV2	TGTGCCAGCAACGGACAGGGGTTTGGCTACACCTTC	CASNGQGFGYTF
TRBJ2-1	NA	TRBD1	TRBV5-1	TGCGCCAGCAGCTTCGGACGGACAGGGATCCTCAATGAGCAGTTCTTC	CASSFGRTGILNEQFF
TRBJ2-7	NA	NA	TRBV14	TGTGCCAGCAGCCGCCTGCAGGGACAATCCTACGAGCAGTACTTC	CASSRLQGQSYEQYF
TRBJ1-4	NA	NA	TRBV19	TGTGCCAGTAGCCCTAGTCCTCACGAAGGGGAAAAACTGTTTTTT	CASSPSPHEGEKLFF
TRBJ2-7	NA	NA	TRBV28	TGTGCCAGCAGTTCGATGGGCGAGCAGTACTTC	CASSSMGEQYF
TRBJ2-3	once	NA	TRBV29-1	TGCAGCGTTGGAGGGACTTGGGTCCGCGATACGCAGTATTTT	CSVGGTWVRDTQYF
TRBJ2-7	few	TRBD2	TRBV6-5	TGTGCCAGCAGTTACTTGACTAGCGGGGATCCTTACGAGCAGTACTTC	CASSYLTSGDPYEQYF